The source of this T cell receptor (beta chain) is a study of human T cells and chemical hapten exposure. Study details: The patients were mostly female; they had alopecia areata, totalis or universalis.

V trimming: 6 bases; J trimming: 6 bases; junction bases outside the gene matches: 9. Germline V gene lookup returns CDR1 SNHLY and CDR2 FYNNEI. The CDR3 contains 14 residues. This clonotype was recorded a few times. TCRdb reanalysed the RACE reads using MiXCR and keeps one entry per CDR3 protein. This table has 150,000 to 200,000 distinct CDR3 sequences, 20% to 25% appearing once. Sample time point: patch test 1, 2 weeks after DPC sensitization. The treatment is: therapeutic diphenylcyclopropenone sensitization with weekly scalp DPC. Blood draws came first, before each patch test. The clonotype comes from a woman aged 45-59 years with alopecia areata. Some clones in this sample may be carry-over from other donors' samples. Sequenced here: whole blood, sampled in connection with sensitization to the hapten diphenylcyclopropenone (DPC). The V gene is TRBV2, the J gene TRBJ2-7, with TRBD2 matching over 9 bases. The CDR3 here is CASSAVAGVGEQYF. The CDR3 DNA is TGTGCCAGCAGCGCCGTAGCGGGAGTAGGCGAGCAGTACTTC.